This T cell receptor (beta chain) was identified in a study of monozygotic twins with inflammatory bowel disease. Germline V gene data show CDR1 as SEHNR and CDR2 as FQNEAQ (reference sequence). The CDR3 has 15 residues. TCRdb reprocessed the 5' RACE reads, keeping one entry per CDR3 protein, no DNA. The sample has about 210,000 distinct CDR3 sequences; the top ten hold around 7.6%. This sequence was found in a human donor with ulcerative colitis or Crohn's disease, or a healthy co-twin of an affected twin (not recorded which). Sequencing used blood. The genes are TRBV7-9 and TRBJ2-7; the TCRdb D gene call, TRBD2, has no DNA to confirm it. CDR3 region: CASSPDRGPSYEQYF.